The present TCR beta chain was sequenced within a study of low-dose radiotherapy and immunotherapy resistance in tumors. Whole-study context: Cohort 1 got 0.5 Gy per fraction every 2 weeks, 6.5 Gy in total. Patients took aspirin 300 mg by mouth once daily. This continued for four cycles, starting on cycle 1 day 1.

The time point was: after trial treatment. The sample's treatment: LDRT plus nivolumab, ipilimumab, low-dose cyclophosphamide and aspirin (RACIN trial). First-strand cDNA used TRAV- and TRBV-specific primers, covering alpha and beta chains. The authors amplified TCRs for approximately 18 PCR cycles with a constant-region primer and a V-primer adapter. Each CDR3 protein gets one entry after TCRdb re-called the reads with MiXCR. The repertoire includes around 80,000 distinct CDR3 sequences, around 17% of them detected once, and roughly 1.4% sits in the top ten. This clonotype was recorded many times. Germline V CDR1 and CDR2: MDHEN, SYDVKM. V lost 1 base and J lost 0, with 4 bases in between. The CDR3 has 13 residues.

This clonotype was sampled from a male donor with prostate cancer. The chain couples TRBV28 to TRBJ2-7; D is unresolved. The sample consisted of PBMCs, taken after low-dose radiotherapy plus immunotherapy. CDR3 nucleotide sequence: TGTGCCAGCAGTTTATCAACCTCCTACGAGCAGTACTTC. Its translation: CASSLSTSYEQYF.